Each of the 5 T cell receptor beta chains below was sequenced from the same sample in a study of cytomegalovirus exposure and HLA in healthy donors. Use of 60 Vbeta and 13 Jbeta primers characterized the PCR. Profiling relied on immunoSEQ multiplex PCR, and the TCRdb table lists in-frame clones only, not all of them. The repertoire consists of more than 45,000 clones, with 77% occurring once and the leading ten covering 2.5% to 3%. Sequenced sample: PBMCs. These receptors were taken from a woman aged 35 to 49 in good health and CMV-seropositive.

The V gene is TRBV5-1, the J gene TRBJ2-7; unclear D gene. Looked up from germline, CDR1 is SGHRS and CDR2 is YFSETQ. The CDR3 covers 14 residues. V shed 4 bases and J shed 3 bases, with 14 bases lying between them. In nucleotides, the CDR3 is TGCGCCAGCAGCACGGATGTAGCCAACTACGAGCAGTACTTC. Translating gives CASSTDVANYEQYF. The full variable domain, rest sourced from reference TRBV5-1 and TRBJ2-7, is KAGVTQTPRYLIKTRGQQVTLSCSPISGHRSVSWYQQTPGQGLQFLFEYFSETQRNKGNFPGRFSGRQFSNSRSEMNVSTLELGDSALYLCASSTDVANYEQYFGPGTRLTVT.

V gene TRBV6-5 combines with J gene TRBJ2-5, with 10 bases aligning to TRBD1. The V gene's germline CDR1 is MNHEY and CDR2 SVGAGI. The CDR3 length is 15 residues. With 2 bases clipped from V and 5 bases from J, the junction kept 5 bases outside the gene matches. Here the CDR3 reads CASSYLDRGRETQYF. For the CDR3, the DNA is TGTGCCAGCAGTTACCTCGACAGGGGGCGGGAGACCCAGTACTTC.

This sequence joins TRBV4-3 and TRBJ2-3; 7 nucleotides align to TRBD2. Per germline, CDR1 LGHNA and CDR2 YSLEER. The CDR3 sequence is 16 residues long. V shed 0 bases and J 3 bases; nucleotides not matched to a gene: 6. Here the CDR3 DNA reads TGCGCCAGCAGCCAAGAGTCCAGCGGGGAAACAGATACGCAGTATTTT. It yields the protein CASSQESSGETDTQYF.

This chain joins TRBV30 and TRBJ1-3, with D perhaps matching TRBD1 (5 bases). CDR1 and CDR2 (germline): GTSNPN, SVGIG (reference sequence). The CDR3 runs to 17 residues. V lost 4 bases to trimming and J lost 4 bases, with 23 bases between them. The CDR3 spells CAWTGTDSRAFGNTIYF. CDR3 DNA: TGTGCCTGGACCGGTACAGACTCCAGGGCCTTCGGAAACACCATATATTTT.

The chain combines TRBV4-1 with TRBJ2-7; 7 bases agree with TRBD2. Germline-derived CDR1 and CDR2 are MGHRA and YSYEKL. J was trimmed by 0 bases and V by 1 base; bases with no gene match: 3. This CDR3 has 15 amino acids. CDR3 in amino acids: CASSQGGGRSYEQYF. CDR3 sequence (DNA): TGCGCCAGCAGCCAAGGCGGGGGACGCTCCTACGAGCAGTACTTC.